Sequencing of this TCR beta chain was carried out in a study of identical twins. General study findings and limits: In zero-insertion analyses, partial confounding could arise from invariant MAIT and iNKT cells. A cross-sectional statistical analysis, not follow-up of the same donors, supported the conclusions.

Template switching, a step in the protocol, added a universal primer site, and cDNA carried unique molecular identifiers. One entry per CDR3 protein, called by TCRdb with MiXCR from the 5' RACE reads. Of a few hundred thousand distinct CDR3 sequences detected, around 15% appear once; the ten largest clones hold 0.95% to 1%. CDR1 and CDR2 from the germline V gene are MNHNS and SASEGT. The CDR3 loop spans 13 amino acids. Trimming cost V 11 bases and J 5 bases, with 15 bases left between them. As to this clonotype: Its antigen remains unidentified.

All of the donors were Caucasians in good health. Another study also made use of these data, one on yellow fever vaccine responses in identical twins.

Sample: CD4+ T cells sorted from blood. The V and J genes are TRBV6-1 and TRBJ2-2; weak D call: TRBD1 (6 bases). This clonotype was sampled from a woman aged 18-29 years in good health. The CDR3, as DNA: TGTGCCTCCCACAGAGGGGGAACCGGGGAGCTGTTTTTT. It is translated as CASHRGGTGELFF.